This TCR beta chain was identified during a study of blood T cell repertoires in COVID-19. The data were produced by immunoSEQ multiplex PCR, yet TCRdb's version contains in-frame clones alone and is incomplete. The sample lists fewer than 100,000 clones; roughly 89% were seen once. This CDR3 spans 16 amino acids. Trimming at V came to 3 bases and at J to 2 bases, leaving 4 bases not matched to a gene. In germline, CDR1 is SQVTM, CDR2 ANQGSEA. V is TRBV29-1 and J is TRBJ2-3; 14 bases fit TRBD2. The sequence derives from a woman between 50 and 59 years old in a cohort sampled during active COVID-19. Sequenced: peripheral blood. The CDR3 region is CSVEGLAGDFTDTQYF. The CDR3 DNA is TGCAGCGTTGAGGGACTAGCGGGGGATTTCACAGATACGCAGTATTTT.